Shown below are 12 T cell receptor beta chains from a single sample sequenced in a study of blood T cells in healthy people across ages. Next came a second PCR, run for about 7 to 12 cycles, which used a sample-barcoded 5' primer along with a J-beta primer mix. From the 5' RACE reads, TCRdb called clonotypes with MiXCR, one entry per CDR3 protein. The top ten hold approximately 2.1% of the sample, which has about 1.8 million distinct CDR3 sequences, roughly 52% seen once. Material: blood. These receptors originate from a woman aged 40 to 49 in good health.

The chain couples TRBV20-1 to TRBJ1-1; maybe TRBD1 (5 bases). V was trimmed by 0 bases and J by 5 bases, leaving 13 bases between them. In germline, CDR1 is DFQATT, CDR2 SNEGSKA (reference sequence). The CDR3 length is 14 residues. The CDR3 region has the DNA TGCAGTGCTAGAGAGGTTCCAGGGAATACTGAAGCTTTCTTT. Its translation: CSAREVPGNTEAFF.

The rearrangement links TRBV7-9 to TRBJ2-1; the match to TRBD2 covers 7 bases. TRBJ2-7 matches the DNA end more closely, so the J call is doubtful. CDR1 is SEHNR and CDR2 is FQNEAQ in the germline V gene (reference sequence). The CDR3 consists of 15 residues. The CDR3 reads CASSPALADYNEQYF. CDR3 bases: TGTGCCAGCAGCCCCGCCCTAGCGGACTACAATGAGCAGTACTTC.

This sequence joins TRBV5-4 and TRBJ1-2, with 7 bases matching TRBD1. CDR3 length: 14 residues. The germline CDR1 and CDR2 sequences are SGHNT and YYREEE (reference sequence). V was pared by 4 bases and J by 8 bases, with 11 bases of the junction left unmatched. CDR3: CASSVITGANGYTF. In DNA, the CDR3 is TGTGCCAGCAGCGTAATAACAGGGGCTAACGGCTACACCTTC.

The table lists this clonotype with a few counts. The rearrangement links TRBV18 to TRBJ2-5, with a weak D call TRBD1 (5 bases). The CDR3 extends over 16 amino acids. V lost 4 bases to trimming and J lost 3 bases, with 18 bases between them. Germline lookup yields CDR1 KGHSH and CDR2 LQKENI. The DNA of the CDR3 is TGTGCCAGCTCACTCCAGGGTGTAGCAGCAAAAGAGACCCAGTACTTC. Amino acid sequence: CASSLQGVAAKETQYF.

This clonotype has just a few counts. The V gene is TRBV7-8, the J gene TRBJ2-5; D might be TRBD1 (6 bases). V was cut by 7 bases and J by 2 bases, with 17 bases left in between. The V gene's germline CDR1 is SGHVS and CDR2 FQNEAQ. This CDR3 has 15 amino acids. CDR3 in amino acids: CASNRPQGPQETQYF. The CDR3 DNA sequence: TGTGCCAGCAACCGCCCACAGGGCCCACAAGAGACCCAGTACTTC.

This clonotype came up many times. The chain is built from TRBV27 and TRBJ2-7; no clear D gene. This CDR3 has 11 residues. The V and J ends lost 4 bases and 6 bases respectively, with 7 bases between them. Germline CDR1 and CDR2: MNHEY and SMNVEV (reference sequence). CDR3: CASSSSSEQYF. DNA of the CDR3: TGTGCCAGCAGTTCCTCATCCGAGCAGTACTTC.

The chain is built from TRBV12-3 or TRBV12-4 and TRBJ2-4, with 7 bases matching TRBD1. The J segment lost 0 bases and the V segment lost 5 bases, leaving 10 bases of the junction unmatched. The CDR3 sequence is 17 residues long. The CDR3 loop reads CASSSHRGTQAKNIQYF. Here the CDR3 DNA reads TGTGCCAGCAGTAGTCACAGGGGAACCCAAGCCAAAAACATTCAGTACTTC.

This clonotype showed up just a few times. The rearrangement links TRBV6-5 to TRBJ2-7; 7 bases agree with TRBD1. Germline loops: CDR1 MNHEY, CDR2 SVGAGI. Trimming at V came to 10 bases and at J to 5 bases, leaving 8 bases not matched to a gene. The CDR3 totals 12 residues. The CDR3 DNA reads TGTGCCATCGGACAGGCATGGGACGAGCAGTACTTC. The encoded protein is CAIGQAWDEQYF.

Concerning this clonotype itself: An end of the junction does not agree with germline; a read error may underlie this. CDR3 DNA: TGTGCCAGCTCACCACAGCGCGGCGATACGCGGTATTTT. This translates into CASSPQRGDTRYF. This sequence joins TRBV18 and TRBJ2-3; D gene unclear. The CDR3 consists of 13 residues. CDR1 KGHSH and CDR2 LQKENI come from the germline V gene.

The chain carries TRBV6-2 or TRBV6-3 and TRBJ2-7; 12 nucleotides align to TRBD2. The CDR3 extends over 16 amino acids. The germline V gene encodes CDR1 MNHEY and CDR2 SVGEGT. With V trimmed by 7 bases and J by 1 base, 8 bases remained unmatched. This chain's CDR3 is CASNPSGTSGSYEQYF. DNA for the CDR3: TGTGCCAGCAACCCGAGTGGGACTAGCGGGTCCTACGAGCAGTACTTC.

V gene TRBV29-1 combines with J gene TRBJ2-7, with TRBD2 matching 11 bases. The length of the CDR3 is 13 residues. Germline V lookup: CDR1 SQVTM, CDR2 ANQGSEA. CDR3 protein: CGAFGLAGYEQYF. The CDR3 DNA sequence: TGCGGCGCTTTTGGACTAGCGGGTTACGAGCAGTACTTC.

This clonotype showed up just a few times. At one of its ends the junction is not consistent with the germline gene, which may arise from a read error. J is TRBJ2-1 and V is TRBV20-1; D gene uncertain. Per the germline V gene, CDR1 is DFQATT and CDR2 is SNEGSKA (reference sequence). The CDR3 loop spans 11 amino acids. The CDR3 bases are TGCAGTGCCCCTATGGCGTCTGAGCAGTTCTTT. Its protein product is CSAPMASEQFF.